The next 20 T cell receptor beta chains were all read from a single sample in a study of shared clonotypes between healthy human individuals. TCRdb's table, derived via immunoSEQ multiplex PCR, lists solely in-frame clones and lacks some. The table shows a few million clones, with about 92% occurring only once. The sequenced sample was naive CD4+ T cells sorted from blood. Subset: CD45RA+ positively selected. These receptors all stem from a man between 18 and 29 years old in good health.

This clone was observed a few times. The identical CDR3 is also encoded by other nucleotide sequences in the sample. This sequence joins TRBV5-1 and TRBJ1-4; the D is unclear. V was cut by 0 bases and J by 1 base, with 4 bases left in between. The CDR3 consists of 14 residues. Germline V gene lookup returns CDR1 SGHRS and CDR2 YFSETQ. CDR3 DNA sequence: TGCGCCAGCAGCTTGGAAGGAACTAATGAAAAACTGTTTTTT. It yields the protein CASSLEGTNEKLFF.

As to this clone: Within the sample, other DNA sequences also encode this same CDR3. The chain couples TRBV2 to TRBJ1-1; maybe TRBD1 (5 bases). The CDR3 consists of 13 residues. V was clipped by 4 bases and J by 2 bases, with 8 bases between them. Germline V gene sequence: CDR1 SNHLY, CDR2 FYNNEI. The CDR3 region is CASSGQRNTEAFF. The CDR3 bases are TGTGCCAGCAGTGGACAGAGAAACACTGAAGCTTTCTTT.

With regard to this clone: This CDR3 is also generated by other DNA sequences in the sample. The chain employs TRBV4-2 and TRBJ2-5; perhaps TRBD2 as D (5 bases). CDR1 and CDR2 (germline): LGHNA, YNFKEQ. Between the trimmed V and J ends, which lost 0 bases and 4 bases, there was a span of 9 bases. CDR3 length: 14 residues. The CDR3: CASSQDAGTETQYF. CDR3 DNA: TGTGCCAGCAGCCAAGATGCGGGCACAGAGACCCAGTACTTC.

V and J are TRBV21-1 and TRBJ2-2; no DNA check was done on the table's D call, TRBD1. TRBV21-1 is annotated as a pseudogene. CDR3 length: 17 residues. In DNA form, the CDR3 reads TGTGCCAGCAGCGACAGGGACTGCCGAACTTGCACCGGGGAGCTGTTTTTT. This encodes CASSDRDCRTCTGELFF.

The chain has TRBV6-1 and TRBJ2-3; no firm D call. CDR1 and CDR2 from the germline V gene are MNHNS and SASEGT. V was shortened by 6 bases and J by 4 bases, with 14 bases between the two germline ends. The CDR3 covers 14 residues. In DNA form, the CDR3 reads TGTGCCAGCAGCTCCGGCCTGGCCGCAGATACGCAGTATTTT. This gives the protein CASSSGLAADTQYF.

CDR3 sequence (DNA): TGTGCCTGGAGGGTCCAGGGGGGGACGAACACCGGGGAGCTGTTTTTT. Translating gives CAWRVQGGTNTGELFF. The V gene is TRBV30, the J gene TRBJ2-2; D possibly matches TRBD1 or TRBD2 (7 bases each). CDR3 length equals 16 residues. Trimming took off 3 bases at V and 0 bases at J, with 14 bases between the two ends. Germline V gene lookup returns CDR1 GTSNPN and CDR2 SVGIG (reference sequence).

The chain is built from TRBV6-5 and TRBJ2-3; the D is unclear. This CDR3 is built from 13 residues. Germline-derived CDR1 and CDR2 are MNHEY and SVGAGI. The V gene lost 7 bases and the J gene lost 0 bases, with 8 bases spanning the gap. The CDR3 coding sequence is TGTGCCAGCACTAAGGAGAGCACAGATACGCAGTATTTT. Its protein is CASTKESTDTQYF.

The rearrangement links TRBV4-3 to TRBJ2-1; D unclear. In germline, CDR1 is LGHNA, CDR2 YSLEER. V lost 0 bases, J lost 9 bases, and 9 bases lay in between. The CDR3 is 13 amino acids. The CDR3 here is CASSQEKSTEQFF. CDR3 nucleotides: TGCGCCAGCAGCCAAGAGAAGAGTACTGAGCAGTTCTTC.

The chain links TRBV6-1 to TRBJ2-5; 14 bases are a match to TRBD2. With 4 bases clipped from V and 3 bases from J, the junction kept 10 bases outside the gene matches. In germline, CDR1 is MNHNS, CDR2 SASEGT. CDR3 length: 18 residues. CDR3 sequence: CASSAQIPGLAGEETQYF. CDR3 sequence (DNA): TGTGCCAGCAGTGCACAAATCCCGGGACTAGCGGGAGAAGAGACCCAGTACTTC.

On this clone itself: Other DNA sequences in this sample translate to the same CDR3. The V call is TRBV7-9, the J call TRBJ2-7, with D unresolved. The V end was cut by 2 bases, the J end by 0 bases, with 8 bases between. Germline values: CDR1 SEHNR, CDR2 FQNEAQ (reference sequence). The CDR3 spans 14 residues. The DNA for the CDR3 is TGTGCCAGCAGCTTATCCAGGAGCTCCTACGAGCAGTACTTC. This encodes CASSLSRSSYEQYF. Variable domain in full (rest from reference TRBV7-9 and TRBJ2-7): DTGVSQNPRHKITKRGQNVTFRCDPISEHNRLYWYRQTLGQGPEFLTYFQNEAQLEKSRLLSDRFSAERPKGSFSTLEIQRTEQGDSAMYLCASSLSRSSYEQYFGPGTRLTVT.

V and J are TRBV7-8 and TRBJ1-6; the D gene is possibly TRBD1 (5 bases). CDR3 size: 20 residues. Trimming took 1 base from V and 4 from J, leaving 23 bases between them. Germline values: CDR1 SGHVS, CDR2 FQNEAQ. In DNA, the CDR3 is TGTGCCAGCAGCTTAGAGAGGGGACCTATATCCCAACTTTATAATTCACCCCTCCACTTT. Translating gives CASSLERGPISQLYNSPLHF.

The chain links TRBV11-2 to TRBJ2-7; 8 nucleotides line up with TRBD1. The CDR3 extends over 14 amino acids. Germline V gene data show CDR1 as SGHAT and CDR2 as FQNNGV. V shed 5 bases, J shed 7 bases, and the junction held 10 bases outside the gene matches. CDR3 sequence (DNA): TGTGCCAGCAGCGCCGGGACAGGCCCCTTTGAGCAGTACTTC. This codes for CASSAGTGPFEQYF.

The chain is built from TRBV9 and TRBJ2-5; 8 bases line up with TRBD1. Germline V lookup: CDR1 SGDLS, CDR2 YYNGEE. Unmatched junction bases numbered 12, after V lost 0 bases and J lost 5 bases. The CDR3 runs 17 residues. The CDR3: CASSVASLTGGQETQYF. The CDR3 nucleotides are TGTGCCAGCAGCGTAGCCTCTCTTACAGGGGGGCAGGAGACCCAGTACTTC. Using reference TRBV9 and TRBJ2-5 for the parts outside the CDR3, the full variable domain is DSGVTQTPKHLITATGQRVTLRCSPRSGDLSVYWYQQSLDQGLQFLIQYYNGEERAKGNILERFSAQQFPDLHSELNLSSLELGDSALYFCASSVASLTGGQETQYFGPGTRLLVL.

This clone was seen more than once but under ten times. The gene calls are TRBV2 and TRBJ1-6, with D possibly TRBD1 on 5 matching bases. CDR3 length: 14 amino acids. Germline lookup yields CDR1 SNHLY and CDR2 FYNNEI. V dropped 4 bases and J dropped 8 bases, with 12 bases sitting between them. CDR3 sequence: CASSVQWGDSPLHF. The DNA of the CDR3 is TGTGCCAGCAGTGTACAGTGGGGGGATTCACCCCTCCACTTT.

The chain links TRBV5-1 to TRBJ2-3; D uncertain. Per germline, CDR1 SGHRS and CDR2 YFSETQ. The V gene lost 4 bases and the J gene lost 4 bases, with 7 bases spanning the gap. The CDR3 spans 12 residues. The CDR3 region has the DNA TGCGCCAGCAGCGTTCCCGCAGATACGCAGTATTTT. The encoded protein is CASSVPADTQYF. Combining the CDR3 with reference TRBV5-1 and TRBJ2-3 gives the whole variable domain KAGVTQTPRYLIKTRGQQVTLSCSPISGHRSVSWYQQTPGQGLQFLFEYFSETQRNKGNFPGRFSGRQFSNSRSEMNVSTLELGDSALYLCASSVPADTQYFGPGTRLTVL.

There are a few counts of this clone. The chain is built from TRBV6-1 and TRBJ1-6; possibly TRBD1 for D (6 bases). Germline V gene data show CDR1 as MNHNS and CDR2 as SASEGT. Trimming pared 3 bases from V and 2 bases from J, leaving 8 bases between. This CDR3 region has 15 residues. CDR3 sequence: CASSERTAYNSPLHF. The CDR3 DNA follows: TGTGCCAGCAGTGAGAGGACAGCCTATAATTCACCCCTCCACTTT.

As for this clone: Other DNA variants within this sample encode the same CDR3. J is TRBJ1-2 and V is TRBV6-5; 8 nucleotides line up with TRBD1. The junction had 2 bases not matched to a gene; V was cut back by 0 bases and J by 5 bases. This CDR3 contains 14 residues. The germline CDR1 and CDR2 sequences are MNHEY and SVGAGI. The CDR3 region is CASSYSTGEYGYTF. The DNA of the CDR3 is TGTGCCAGCAGTTACTCGACAGGGGAATATGGCTACACCTTC.

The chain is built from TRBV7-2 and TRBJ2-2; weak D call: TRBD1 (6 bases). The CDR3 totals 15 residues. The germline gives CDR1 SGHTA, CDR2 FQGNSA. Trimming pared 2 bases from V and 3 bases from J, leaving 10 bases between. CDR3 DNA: TGTGCCAGCAGCTTAACAGGGTCTTACACCGGGGAGCTGTTTTTT. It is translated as CASSLTGSYTGELFF.

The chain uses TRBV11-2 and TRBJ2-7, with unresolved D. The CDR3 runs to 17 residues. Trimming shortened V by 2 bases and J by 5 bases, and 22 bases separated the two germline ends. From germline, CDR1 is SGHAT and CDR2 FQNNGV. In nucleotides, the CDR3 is TGTGCCAGCAGCTTATTGCTCCCGGGCCTTGGGGTCCACGAGCAGTACTTC. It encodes CASSLLLPGLGVHEQYF.

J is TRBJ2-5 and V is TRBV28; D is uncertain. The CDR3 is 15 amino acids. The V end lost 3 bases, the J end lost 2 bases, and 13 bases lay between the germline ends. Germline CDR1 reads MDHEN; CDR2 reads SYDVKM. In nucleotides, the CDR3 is TGTGCCAGCAGTTTGCCGGGCCTGTCTCAAGAGACCCAGTACTTC. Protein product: CASSLPGLSQETQYF.